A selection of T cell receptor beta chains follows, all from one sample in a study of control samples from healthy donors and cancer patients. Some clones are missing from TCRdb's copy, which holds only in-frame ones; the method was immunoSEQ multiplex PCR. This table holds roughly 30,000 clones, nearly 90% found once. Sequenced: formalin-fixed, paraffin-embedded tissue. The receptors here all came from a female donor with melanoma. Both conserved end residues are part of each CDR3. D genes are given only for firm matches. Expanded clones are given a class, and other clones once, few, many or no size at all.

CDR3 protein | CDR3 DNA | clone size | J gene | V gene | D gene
CASSWGKTQYF | TGTGCCAGCAGCTGGGGGAAGACCCAGTACTTC | NA | TRBJ2-5 | TRBV7-8 | NA
CASSPVTEAFF | TGTGCCAGCTCACCGGTGACTGAAGCTTTCTTT | NA | TRBJ1-1 | TRBV18 | NA
CASSPRRRRADTQYF | TGTGCCAGCAGCCCTCGACGGAGACGGGCAGATACGCAGTATTTT | NA | TRBJ2-3 | TRBV3-1/TRBV3-2 | NA
CASSSGQSYTEAFF | TGCGCCAGCAGCTCTGGACAGTCCTACACTGAAGCTTTCTTT | once | TRBJ1-1 | TRBV5-1 | NA
CASSMGQPLSYEQYF | TGTGCCAGCAGCATGGGACAGCCCCTCTCCTACGAGCAGTACTTC | once | TRBJ2-7 | TRBV5-5 | TRBD1
CAISALWDRVDTGELFF | TGTGCCATCAGTGCTCTCTGGGACAGGGTCGACACCGGGGAGCTGTTTTTT | NA | TRBJ2-2 | TRBV10-3 | TRBD1
CASSFWGETQYF | TGTGCCAGCAGCTTTTGGGGAGAGACCCAGTACTTC | NA | TRBJ2-5 | TRBV5-8 | NA
CAWSSGAKNIQYF | TGTGCCTGGTCGTCTGGAGCCAAAAACATTCAGTACTTC | once | TRBJ2-4 | TRBV30 | NA
CASSKMGQGTYEQYF | TGTGCCAGCAGTAAAATGGGACAGGGGACCTACGAGCAGTACTTC | once | TRBJ2-7 | TRBV25-1 | TRBD1
CASSSLLQGELFF | TGTGCCAGCAGTTCCCTCCTGCAGGGGGAGCTGTTTTTT | NA | TRBJ2-2 | TRBV12-3/TRBV12-4 | NA
CASSPGEPGVGGYTF | TGTGCCAGCTCACCGGGGGAGCCAGGGGTGGGCGGCTACACCTTC | NA | TRBJ1-2 | TRBV18 | NA
CASSPLSNEQFF | TGTGCCAGCTCACCATTAAGCAATGAGCAGTTCTTC | few | TRBJ2-1 | TRBV18 | NA
CSVRDRMQETQYF | TGCAGCGTCCGGGACAGGATGCAAGAGACCCAGTACTTC | NA | TRBJ2-5 | TRBV29-1 | TRBD1
CASSIGPRATNEKLFF | TGCGCCAGCAGCATAGGACCGCGTGCAACTAATGAAAAACTGTTTTTT | NA | TRBJ1-4 | TRBV5-1 | NA
CASSPTGPLNTEAFF | TGTGCCAGCAGTCCTACGGGACCGTTGAACACTGAAGCTTTCTTT | NA | TRBJ1-1 | TRBV27 | NA
CASSSRSHTEAFF | TGTGCCAGCAGTTCACGATCCCACACTGAAGCTTTCTTT | once | TRBJ1-1 | TRBV11-3 | NA
CASSPPVGRGYSNYGYTF | TGTGCCAGCTCACCACCGGTGGGCAGGGGTTACTCTAACTATGGCTACACCTTC | NA | TRBJ1-2 | TRBV18 | NA
CASSFLQGTEAFF | TGTGCCAGCAGTTTTCTACAGGGGACTGAAGCTTTCTTT | NA | TRBJ1-1 | TRBV6-2/TRBV6-3 | TRBD1